One sample yielded the 9 T cell receptor beta chains listed below, sequenced in a study of T-cell memory formation after mild COVID-19. A single record per CDR3 protein comes from TCRdb applying MiXCR to the 5' RACE reads. The sample holds 470,000 or so distinct CDR3 sequences, roughly 25% seen once. Sequencing was done on a sample of PBMCs or a T cell subset sorted from them (not recorded which). All receptors come from an adult woman who had mild COVID-19 (a few samples of this study predate the infection). Cell type and time point are not known.

The chain is built from TRBV9 and TRBJ2-1; 11 bases line up with TRBD2. The V and J ends lost 3 bases and 6 bases, in that order; junction bases with no gene match: 11. Germline assignment: CDR1 SGDLS and CDR2 YYNGEE. The CDR3 runs to 17 residues. The CDR3 spells CASSAHLAGGPSNEQFF. CDR3 in DNA: TGTGCCAGCAGCGCCCACTTAGCGGGAGGGCCCTCCAATGAGCAGTTCTTC.

The chain joins TRBV29-1 to TRBJ2-2, with D uncertain. Germline CDR1 and CDR2: SQVTM and ANQGSEA. The CDR3 is 13 residues long. V lost 7 bases to trimming and J lost 5 bases, with 14 bases between them. The CDR3 nucleotides are TGCAGCGCGCTAGGCCGCGGTACCGGGGAGCTGTTTTTT. It is translated as CSALGRGTGELFF.

This rearrangement joins TRBV6-1 to TRBJ2-2; D not certain. The length of the CDR3 is 13 residues. V was pared by 4 bases and J by 4 bases, with 7 bases between. Per germline, CDR1 MNHNS and CDR2 SASEGT. CDR3 sequence reads: CASSVRITGELFF. In nucleotides, the CDR3 is TGTGCCAGCAGTGTCAGGATCACCGGGGAGCTGTTTTTT.

The chain uses TRBV7-6 and TRBJ2-3, with D possibly TRBD1 on 5 matching bases. This CDR3 has 16 amino acids. Per germline, CDR1 SGHVS and CDR2 FNYEAQ. The V end lost 0 bases, the J end lost 0 bases, and 10 bases lay between the germline ends. The CDR3 is CASSLARGASTDTQYF. DNA of the CDR3: TGTGCCAGCAGCTTAGCGCGTGGGGCTAGCACAGATACGCAGTATTTT.

The chain links TRBV12-3 or TRBV12-4 to TRBJ2-1; TRBD2 matches 16 bases. The length of the CDR3 is 21 residues. The V and J ends lost 1 base and 3 bases, in that order; junction bases with no gene match: 12. For the CDR3, the DNA is TGTGCCAGCAGTTTAGATTTGGGACTAGCGGGGGGGCCTAGAGTCTACAATGAGCAGTTCTTC. Its protein product is CASSLDLGLAGGPRVYNEQFF.

The chain is built from TRBV6-6 and TRBJ2-5; D is ambiguous. The CDR3 covers 16 residues. V lost 2 bases and J 0 bases, leaving 13 bases between the germline ends. The germline gives CDR1 MNHNY, CDR2 SVGAGI (reference sequence). The CDR3: CASSYNPKLYQETQYF. CDR3 in DNA: TGTGCCAGCAGTTACAACCCAAAGCTGTACCAAGAGACCCAGTACTTC.

This clonotype has more than one count but fewer than ten. This sequence joins TRBV11-2 and TRBJ2-3; D might be TRBD2 (5 bases). In germline, CDR1 is SGHAT, CDR2 FQNNGV. V lost 3 bases, J lost 2 bases, and 9 bases lay in between. This CDR3 region has 14 residues. The CDR3 region has the DNA TGTGCCAGCAGCTTGTCTAGCTTCACAGATACGCAGTATTTT. Amino acid sequence: CASSLSSFTDTQYF.

The CDR3 sequence: CSAREGQGLNQPQHF. The CDR3 bases are TGCAGTGCTAGAGAGGGACAGGGCCTCAATCAGCCCCAGCATTTT. The V call is TRBV20-1, the J call TRBJ1-5; 9 nucleotides align to TRBD1. The germline CDR1 and CDR2 sequences are DFQATT and SNEGSKA (reference sequence). This CDR3 contains 15 residues. Trimming at V came to 0 bases and at J to 3 bases, leaving 3 bases not matched to a gene.

This clonotype was seen only a few times. The genes are TRBV24-1 and TRBJ2-2, with 7 bases that match TRBD2. The CDR3 is made up of 17 amino acids. V shed 3 bases, J shed 1 base, and the junction held 7 bases outside the gene matches. In germline, CDR1 is KGHDR, CDR2 SFDVKD. The DNA of the CDR3 is TGTGCCACCAGTGATACTCCGGGACTATTGAACACCGGGGAGCTGTTTTTT. This codes for CATSDTPGLLNTGELFF.